This TCR beta chain is drawn from a study of graft-versus-host responses after intestinal transplantation (dated by TCRdb to 2020 to 2022). A note on the overall study: Multivisceral, liver-intestinal, or isolated intestinal transplants were received by the recipients. Every recipient was given anti-thymocyte globulin induction, followed by roughly 3 years of maintenance tacrolimus and steroids. After intestinal transplantation, graft-versus-host and host-versus-graft alloreactive T cell clones in the graft, circulation and bone marrow were tracked using bulk TCR-beta CDR3 sequencing. To identify alloreactive clones, pre-transplant mixed lymphocyte reaction products were sequenced and compared with unstimulated pre-transplant donor and recipient T cells. The cohort enrolled about two dozen intestinal transplant recipients including one retransplant, and 3 patients lacking pretransplant specimens were excluded. Donor T cell macrochimerism was defined as a peak of at least 4% donor T cells among recipient peripheral blood mononuclear cells. Rather than going through the commercial service, samples from three later patients were sequenced in-house on an Illumina MiSeq and processed with MiXCR. Results and caveats for the whole study, not just this receptor: Early after transplant, declines in HvG clones were associated with peak levels of circulating GvH clones. GvH clones were detected in recipient bone marrow, and some of these GvH clones were observed earlier in ileal mucosa or blood, consistent with an intestinal mucosal origin. The relatively low number and heterogeneity of intestinal transplant patients limited the conclusions. Patients with donor T cell macrochimerism had high GvH to HvG T cell clonal ratios in their allografts.

The time point label here, explained by the study, means: cells obtained before transplantation from donor or recipient. CD3+CD4+ and CD3+CD8+ populations were FACS-sorted from unstimulated pre-transplant donor and recipient cells taken from spleen or lymph nodes. With respect to this clone: Its antigen is not yet known. Per-base qualities were not stored, and no clone one base away is much larger.

Libraries were prepared through the immunoSEQ multiplex PCR assay. For most patients, genomic DNA was isolated using the Qiagen DNeasy Blood and Tissue Kit and was shipped frozen to Adaptive Biotechnologies for TCR sequencing. For most patients, high-throughput TCR-beta CDR3 sequencing of genomic DNA was performed by Adaptive Biotechnologies. On the study's bioinformatics: Adaptive's ImmunoSEQ software was the source of the TCR sequencing data for around 20 patients, while three other patients were processed with MiXCR and VDJtools. CD4 versus CD8 sorting errors were corrected by removing sequences found in both subsets at a frequency ratio below 5:1. CDR3 nucleotide sequences shared between donor and recipient were removed because the origin of such sequences could not be assigned. To count as alloreactive, a clone needed at least 2-fold expansion over unstimulated cells and a minimum CFSE-low frequency of 0.002% (template counts) or 0.001% (read counts). Mappable clones were those detected in sequenced pre-transplant spleen, lymph node, or MLR CFSE-low populations of the donor or recipient. The cumulative frequency of alloreactive clones was calculated as a percentage of all sequences, weighted by copy number. Not all clones reach the TCRdb copy of this immuneACCESS table, which keeps in-frame sequences only. Checked studies attribute under half of the gap to unresolved V genes and leave the rest unexplained. The DNA gave D and trimming, while V, J and clone size come from that table. This sample is represented by about 90,000 clones; 85% to 95% of them were singletons. The ten most abundant clones make up 1% to 1.4% of the sample.

V and J are trimmed by 3 bases and 4 bases, and the gene matches miss 9 bases of the junction. According to the germline V gene, CDR1 reads SGHTA and CDR2 reads FQGNSA. From cysteine to phenylalanine, the CDR3 is 15 amino acids long. The kept DNA is CDR3 alone, 45 bases in frame from the first base. The chain is made from TRBV7-2 and TRBJ2-7, with TRBD2 identical over 7 junction bases. The clonotype originates from a human donor who was the organ donor for an intestinal transplant. Here the sequenced sample was unstimulated CD8+ T cells sorted from spleen or lymph node cells, taken before transplant. The CDR3 corresponds to CASSFEPGREYEQYF. At the DNA level, the sequence is TGTGCCAGCAGCTTTGAACCGGGGAGGGAATACGAGCAGTACTTC.